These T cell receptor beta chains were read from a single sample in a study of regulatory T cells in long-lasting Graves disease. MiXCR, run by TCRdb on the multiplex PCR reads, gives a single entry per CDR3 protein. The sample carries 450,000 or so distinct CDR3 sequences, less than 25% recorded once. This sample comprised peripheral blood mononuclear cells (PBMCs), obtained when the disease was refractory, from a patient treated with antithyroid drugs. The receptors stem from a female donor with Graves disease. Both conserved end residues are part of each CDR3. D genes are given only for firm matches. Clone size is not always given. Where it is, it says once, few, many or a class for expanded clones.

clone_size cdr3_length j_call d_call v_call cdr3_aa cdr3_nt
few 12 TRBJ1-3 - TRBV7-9 CASSLATDTIYF TGTGCCAGCAGCTTAGCCACAGACACCATATATTTT
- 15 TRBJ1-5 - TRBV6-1 CASTQGGSGNQPQHF TGTGCCAGCACTCAGGGTGGGTCGGGCAATCAGCCCCAGCATTTT
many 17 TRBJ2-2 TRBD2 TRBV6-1 CASSTLRTSGSTGELFF TGTGCCAGCAGTACCCTTCGGACTAGCGGGAGCACCGGGGAGCTGTTTTTT
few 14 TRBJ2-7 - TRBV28 CASRPGRRTYEQYF TGTGCCAGCAGGCCGGGCCGTCGGACGTACGAGCAGTACTTC
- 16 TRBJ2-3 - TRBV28 CASSLQGPFSTDTQYF TGTGCCAGCAGTTTGCAGGGACCCTTTAGCACAGATACGCAGTATTTT
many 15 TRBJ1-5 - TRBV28 CASSLRDLNHQPQHF TGTGCCAGCAGTTTAAGGGATTTAAATCATCAGCCCCAGCATTTT
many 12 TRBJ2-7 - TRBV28 CASNRGPYEQYF TGTGCCAGCAATCGGGGGCCCTACGAGCAGTACTTC
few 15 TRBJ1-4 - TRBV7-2 CASSSWGGLDEKLFF TGTGCCAGCAGCTCATGGGGGGGGCTTGACGAAAAACTGTTTTTT
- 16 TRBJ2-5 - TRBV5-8 CASSLTEGGYQETQYF TGTGCCAGCAGCTTGACTGAGGGGGGGTACCAAGAGACCCAGTACTTC
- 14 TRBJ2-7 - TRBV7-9 CASSSARVAYEQYF TGTGCCAGCAGCTCTGCCAGAGTTGCCTACGAGCAGTACTTC
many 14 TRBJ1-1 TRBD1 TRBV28 CASSGTGEITEAFF TGTGCCAGCAGCGGGACAGGGGAGATCACTGAAGCTTTCTTT
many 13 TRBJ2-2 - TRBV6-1 CASSPVRTGELFF TGTGCCAGCAGCCCAGTTAGGACCGGGGAGCTGTTTTTT
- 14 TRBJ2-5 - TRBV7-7 CASSFSWIQETQYF TGTGCTAGCAGCTTTAGTTGGATTCAGGAGACCCAGTACTTC
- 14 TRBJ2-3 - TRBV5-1 CASSLLGGPDTQYF TGCGCCAGCAGCTTGTTGGGGGGCCCAGATACGCAGTATTTT
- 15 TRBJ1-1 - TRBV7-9 CASSLGRVPNTEAFF TGTGCCAGCAGCTTGGGCCGAGTACCGAACACTGAAGCTTTCTTT
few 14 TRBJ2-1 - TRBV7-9 CASSLAAAGNEQFF TGTGCCAGCAGCTTAGCTGCTGCAGGCAATGAGCAGTTCTTC
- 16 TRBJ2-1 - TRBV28 CASSLLRAGPYNEQFF TGTGCCAGCAGTTTACTCCGGGCGGGCCCCTACAATGAGCAGTTCTTC
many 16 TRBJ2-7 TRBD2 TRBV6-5 CASSYLPTSGLYEQYF TGTGCCAGCAGTTACCTTCCGACTAGCGGCCTCTACGAGCAGTACTTC
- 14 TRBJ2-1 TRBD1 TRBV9 CASSGQGSYNEQFF TGTGCCAGCAGCGGACAGGGCTCCTACAATGAGCAGTTCTTC
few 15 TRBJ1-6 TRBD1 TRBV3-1 CASSRIGTDNSPLHF TGTGCCAGCAGCCGAATCGGGACAGATAATTCACCCCTCCACTTT
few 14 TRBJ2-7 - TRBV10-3 CAISESEISYEQYF TGTGCCATCAGTGAGTCAGAGATCTCCTACGAGCAGTACTTC
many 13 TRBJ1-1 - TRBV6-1 CASRPGWNTEAFF TGTGCCAGCAGGCCAGGTTGGAACACTGAAGCTTTCTTT
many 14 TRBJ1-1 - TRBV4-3 CASSQDSVLTEAFF TGCGCCAGCAGCCAAGATTCAGTACTGACTGAAGCTTTCTTT
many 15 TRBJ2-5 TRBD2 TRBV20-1 CSADYGLAVKETQYF TGCAGTGCGGACTACGGACTAGCGGTTAAAGAGACCCAGTACTTC
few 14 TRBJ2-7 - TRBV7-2 CASSVNRVTSEQYF TGTGCCAGCAGCGTTAACAGGGTTACGAGCGAGCAGTACTTC
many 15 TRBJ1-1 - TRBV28 CASRPFRDGGTEAFF TGTGCCAGCAGACCCTTCCGGGACGGGGGCACTGAAGCTTTCTTT
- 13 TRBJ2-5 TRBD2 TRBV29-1 CSATGLAGEVQYF TGCAGCGCGACGGGACTAGCGGGAGAAGTCCAGTACTTC
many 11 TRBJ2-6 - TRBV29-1 CSGEVANVLTF TGCAGCGGTGAGGTGGCCAACGTCCTGACTTTC
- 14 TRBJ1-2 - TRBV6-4 CASSYAGRAYGYTF TGTGCCAGCAGTTACGCCGGACGAGCCTATGGCTACACCTTC
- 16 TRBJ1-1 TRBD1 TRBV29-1 CSPISPGTGVGTEAFF TGCAGCCCAATTAGTCCCGGGACAGGGGTTGGCACTGAAGCTTTCTTT
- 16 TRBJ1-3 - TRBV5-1 CASSPTIQGSGNTIYF TGCGCCAGCAGCCCGACCATACAGGGATCCGGAAACACCATATATTTT
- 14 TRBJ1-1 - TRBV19 CASSTTWVNTEAFF TGTGCCAGTAGTACTACCTGGGTGAACACTGAAGCTTTCTTT
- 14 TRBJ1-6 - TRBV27 CASSLLGVGSPLHF TGTGCCAGCAGTTTATTAGGGGTGGGCTCACCCCTCCACTTT
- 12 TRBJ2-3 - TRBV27 CASSPNTDTQYF TGTGCCAGCAGTCCAAACACGGATACGCAGTATTTT
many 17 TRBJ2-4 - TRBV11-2 CASSSHQTRRSRNIQYF TGTGCCAGCAGTTCCCACCAAACACGTCGGTCCCGGAACATTCAGTACTTC
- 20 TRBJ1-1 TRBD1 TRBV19 CASSYHLQEGTGGGNTEAFF TGTGCCAGTAGCTATCATCTCCAAGAGGGGACAGGGGGCGGGAACACTGAAGCTTTCTTT
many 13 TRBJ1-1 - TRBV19 CASSDSGHTEAFF TGTGCCAGTAGCGACAGTGGGCACACTGAAGCTTTCTTT
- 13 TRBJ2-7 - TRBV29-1 CSVEDVHRAEQYF TGCAGCGTTGAAGATGTTCATCGGGCAGAGCAGTACTTC
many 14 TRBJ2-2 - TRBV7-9 CASRWGHNTGELFF TGTGCCAGCAGATGGGGACATAACACCGGGGAGCTGTTTTTT
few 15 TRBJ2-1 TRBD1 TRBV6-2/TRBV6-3 CASSYSRTGVVEQFF TGTGCCAGCAGTTACTCACGGACAGGGGTTGTTGAGCAGTTCTTC
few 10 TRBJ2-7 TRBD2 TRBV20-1 CSARWTSLLF TGCAGTGCTAGATGGACTAGCCTTCTCTTC
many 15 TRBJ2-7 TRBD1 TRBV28 CASNPGTGAYYEQYF TGTGCCAGCAACCCCGGGACAGGGGCCTACTACGAGCAGTACTTC
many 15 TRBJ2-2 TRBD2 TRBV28 CASSLSSGDTGELFF TGTGCCAGCAGTTTATCTAGCGGGGACACCGGGGAGCTGTTTTTT
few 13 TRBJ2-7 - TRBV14 CASSRDLLTEQYF TGTGCCAGCAGCCGGGACTTACTAACGGAGCAGTACTTC
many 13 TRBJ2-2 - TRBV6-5 CASSYGATGELFF TGTGCCAGCAGTTACGGGGCTACCGGGGAGCTGTTTTTT
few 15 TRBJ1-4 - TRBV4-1 CASSQDGGTGEKLFF TGCGCCAGCAGCCAAGACGGAGGGACGGGCGAAAAACTGTTTTTT
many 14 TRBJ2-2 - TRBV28 CASSLSVGAGELFF TGTGCCAGCAGTTTATCGGTGGGGGCCGGGGAGCTGTTTTTT
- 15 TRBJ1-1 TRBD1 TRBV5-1 CASSRWTGVDTEAFF TGCGCCAGCAGCCGCTGGACAGGGGTAGATACTGAAGCTTTCTTT
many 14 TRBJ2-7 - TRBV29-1 CSVVLAKHIYEQYF TGCAGCGTTGTACTAGCTAAACATATCTACGAGCAGTACTTC